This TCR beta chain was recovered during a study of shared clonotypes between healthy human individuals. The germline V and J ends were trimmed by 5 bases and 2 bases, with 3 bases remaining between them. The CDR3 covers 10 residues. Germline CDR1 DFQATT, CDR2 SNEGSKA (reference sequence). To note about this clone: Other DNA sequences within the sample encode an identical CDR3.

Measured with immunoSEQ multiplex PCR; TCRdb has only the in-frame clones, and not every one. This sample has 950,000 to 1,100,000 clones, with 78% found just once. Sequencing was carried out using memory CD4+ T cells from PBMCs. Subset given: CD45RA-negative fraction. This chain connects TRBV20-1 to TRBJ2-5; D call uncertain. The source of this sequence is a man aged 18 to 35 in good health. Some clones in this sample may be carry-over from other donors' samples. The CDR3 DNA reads TGCAGTGCTTTGCAAGAGACCCAGTACTTC. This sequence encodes CSALQETQYF.